This T cell receptor (beta chain) was captured in a study of cytomegalovirus exposure and HLA in healthy donors. Study-level findings and limits: Near-uniform donor sequencing depth was presumed by presence/absence analyses.

This clone has more than one count but fewer than ten. Antigen unknown. The V end was cut by 5 bases, the J end by 0 bases, with 10 bases between. Germline V gives CDR1 SGHRS, CDR2 YFSETQ. CDR3 size: 14 residues. The PCR used 60 Vbeta and 13 Jbeta primers. Clones were sequenced by immunoSEQ multiplex PCR, and TCRdb holds only the in-frame ones, with some missing. Among about 150,000 clones listed, about 85% were seen once. Sequenced input: PBMCs. The rearrangement uses TRBV5-1 and TRBJ2-3, with D hard to call. The receptor's source is a human donor in good health. The CDR3 DNA is TGCGCCAGCAGAACCGAGACTAGCACAGATACGCAGTATTTT. This codes for CASRTETSTDTQYF. The variable domain in full, completed from reference TRBV5-1 and TRBJ2-3, reads KAGVTQTPRYLIKTRGQQVTLSCSPISGHRSVSWYQQTPGQGLQFLFEYFSETQRNKGNFPGRFSGRQFSNSRSEMNVSTLELGDSALYLCASRTETSTDTQYFGPGTRLTVL.